These T cell receptor beta chains were read from a single sample in a study of cytomegalovirus exposure and HLA in healthy donors. Assay: immunoSEQ multiplex PCR; the TCRdb copy retains only in-frame clones and omits some. The top ten hold about 1.8% of the sample, which has 200,000 or so clones, approximately 80% seen once. The material sequenced was PBMCs. The receptors here all came from a man aged 50 to 59 in good health and CMV-seronegative. Each CDR3 is given with its conserved first and last residue. D genes are given only for firm matches. For some rows the clone size is stated as once, few or many, or as a class when expanded; others skip it.

v_gene,j_gene,d_gene,abundance,CDR3aa,CDR3nt
TRBV7-8,TRBJ2-1,TRBD2,NA,CASSLPSGASGRSYEQFF,TGTGCCAGCAGCTTACCCTCTGGGGCTAGCGGGAGATCCTATGAGCAGTTCTTC
TRBV7-9,TRBJ1-1,TRBD1,NA,CASSSRGQGGTEAFF,TGTGCCAGCAGCTCCAGGGGGCAGGGGGGCACTGAAGCTTTCTTT
TRBV27,TRBJ2-7,NA,NA,CASRKEVYYEQYF,TGTGCCAGCAGAAAGGAGGTTTACTACGAGCAGTACTTC
TRBV7-3,TRBJ1-1,NA,NA,CASSVGTNTEAFF,TGTGCCAGCAGCGTCGGGACAAACACTGAAGCTTTCTTT
TRBV27,TRBJ2-7,TRBD2,few,CASSGLAGGYEQYF,TGTGCCAGCAGCGGACTAGCGGGAGGCTACGAGCAGTACTTC
TRBV30,TRBJ2-5,NA,NA,CAWRPGETQYF,TGTGCCTGGAGGCCGGGAGAGACCCAGTACTTC
TRBV5-1,TRBJ2-2,NA,NA,CASSKSSGLNTGELFF,TGCGCCAGCAGCAAATCAAGCGGGCTGAACACCGGGGAGCTGTTTTTT
TRBV30,TRBJ1-6,NA,NA,CALVGGSSYNSPLHF,TGTGCCCTCGTGGGGGGAAGCTCCTATAATTCACCCCTCCACTTT
TRBV9,TRBJ2-7,TRBD2,few,CASSVKREASRGEQYF,TGTGCCAGCAGCGTAAAGCGGGAGGCGTCAAGGGGAGAGCAGTACTTC
TRBV27,TRBJ1-1,NA,NA,CASSLGEKTEAFF,TGTGCCAGCAGTTTAGGGGAGAAAACTGAAGCTTTCTTT
TRBV19,TRBJ2-5,NA,NA,CASSMSGEETQYF,TGTGCCAGTAGTATGTCGGGGGAAGAGACCCAGTACTTC
TRBV28,TRBJ2-3,NA,NA,CASSSLREKASTDTQYF,TGTGCCAGCAGTTCCCTTCGAGAGAAAGCTAGCACAGATACGCAGTATTTT
TRBV7-6,TRBJ2-2,TRBD2,NA,CASSLRRAAGEEVGELFF,TGTGCCAGCAGTTTAAGGCGGGCAGCGGGAGAGGAGGTCGGGGAGCTGTTTTTT
TRBV19,TRBJ1-4,NA,few,CASSARGRATNEKLFF,TGTGCCAGTAGTGCTCGGGGGAGAGCAACTAATGAAAAACTGTTTTTT
TRBV5-4,TRBJ2-1,TRBD1,NA,CASSSARTGLGYNEQFF,TGTGCCAGCAGCTCTGCAAGGACAGGGCTGGGCTACAATGAGCAGTTCTTC
TRBV5-4,TRBJ2-3,NA,NA,CASSAGTAYSDTQYF,TGTGCCAGCAGCGCCGGGACTGCGTACTCAGATACGCAGTATTTT
TRBV6-1,TRBJ2-7,NA,NA,CASSGGSGYEQYF,TGTGCCAGCAGTGGAGGTAGCGGCTACGAGCAGTACTTC
TRBV19,TRBJ1-1,TRBD1,NA,CASSIQTGTTEAFF,TGTGCCAGTAGTATTCAGACAGGGACGACTGAAGCTTTCTTT
TRBV18,TRBJ1-1,NA,NA,CASSPQPGMNTEAFF,TGTGCCAGCTCACCACAACCGGGGATGAACACTGAAGCTTTCTTT
TRBV27,TRBJ2-2,TRBD2,once,CASSLSGSTSVTGELFF,TGTGCCAGCAGTTTATCGGGATCGACTAGCGTCACCGGGGAGCTGTTTTTT
TRBV15,TRBJ2-7,TRBD1,NA,CATSRGTGTYEQYF,TGTGCCACCAGCAGAGGGACAGGGACCTACGAGCAGTACTTC
TRBV14,TRBJ1-6,NA,NA,CASSVGGGNSPLHF,TGTGCCAGCAGCGTAGGTGGGGGGAATTCACCCCTCCACTTT
TRBV5-1,TRBJ1-3,NA,NA,CASSLDAGPGNTIYF,TGCGCCAGCAGCTTGGATGCGGGTCCGGGAAACACCATATATTTT
TRBV18,TRBJ2-7,TRBD1,once,CASSPPVGTGTSYEQYF,TGTGCCAGCTCACCACCGGTCGGGACAGGGACCTCCTACGAGCAGTACTTC
TRBV27,TRBJ1-3,NA,NA,CASSPDRNFGNTIYF,TGTGCCAGCAGTCCGGACAGAAATTTTGGAAACACCATATATTTT
TRBV4-1,TRBJ2-3,NA,few,CASSQRRDTQYF,TGCGCCAGCAGCCAAAGGCGGGATACGCAGTATTTT
TRBV7-8,TRBJ2-7,NA,NA,CASSQSVWGGTYEQYF,TGTGCCAGCAGCCAAAGCGTATGGGGGGGCACCTACGAGCAGTACTTC
TRBV28,TRBJ2-4,NA,once,CASSFGIAKNIQYF,TGTGCCAGCAGTTTCGGGATAGCCAAAAACATTCAGTACTTC
TRBV27,TRBJ1-5,TRBD1,NA,CASRGQGGQPQHF,TGTGCCAGCAGGGGACAGGGAGGTCAGCCCCAGCATTTT
TRBV21-1,TRBJ1-5,NA,NA,CASSKEGQVGTQHF,TGTGCCAGCAGCAAAGAGGGACAGGTCGGGACCCAGCATTTT
TRBV29-1,TRBJ1-1,NA,NA,CSVVFQKSGNTEAFF,TGCAGCGTTGTTTTTCAGAAGTCAGGAAATACTGAAGCTTTCTTT
TRBV5-6,TRBJ1-2,TRBD1,NA,CASSSSTGGVFGYTF,TGTGCCAGCAGCTCCTCGACAGGGGGCGTTTTTGGCTACACCTTC
TRBV6-1,TRBJ2-5,TRBD2,NA,CASSELAGIQETQYF,TGTGCCAGCAGTGAACTAGCGGGGATCCAAGAGACCCAGTACTTC
TRBV14,TRBJ2-5,TRBD2,once,CASSQGGLAGGRETQYF,TGTGCCAGCAGCCAAGGGGGCCTAGCGGGAGGTCGAGAGACCCAGTACTTC
TRBV15,TRBJ1-2,NA,NA,CATSPGKHGYTF,TGTGCCACCAGTCCCGGGAAGCATGGCTACACCTTC
TRBV7-2,TRBJ2-7,NA,NA,CASSLQVGGTYEQYF,TGTGCCAGCAGCTTACAGGTTGGGGGGACCTACGAGCAGTACTTC
TRBV7-2,TRBJ2-7,NA,NA,CASSLVVSTYEQYF,TGTGCCAGCAGCTTAGTCGTTAGTACCTACGAGCAGTACTTC
TRBV10-3,TRBJ2-7,TRBD2,NA,CAISEGTSGKVDYEQYF,TGTGCCATCAGTGAGGGGACTAGCGGGAAGGTGGACTACGAGCAGTACTTC
TRBV4-1,TRBJ2-7,NA,NA,CASSHPFAQTYEQYF,TGCGCCAGCAGTCACCCCTTTGCACAAACCTACGAGCAGTACTTC
TRBV6-1,TRBJ1-1,TRBD1,NA,CASSETAGGLMNTEAFF,TGTGCCAGCAGTGAAACTGCAGGGGGCTTAATGAACACTGAAGCTTTCTTT
TRBV28,TRBJ1-2,NA,NA,CASSLGPEGGYTF,TGTGCCAGCAGCCTAGGTCCTGAGGGAGGCTACACCTTC
TRBV6-6,TRBJ2-7,NA,NA,CASSYGQAHSYEQYF,TGTGCCAGCAGTTATGGGCAGGCCCACTCCTACGAGCAGTACTTC
TRBV6-5,TRBJ2-2,TRBD2,NA,CASRLAVTGELFF,TGTGCCAGCCGACTAGCGGTCACCGGGGAGCTGTTTTTT
TRBV18,TRBJ2-1,TRBD1,NA,CASSPPRDRSANEQFF,TGTGCCAGCTCACCACCACGGGACAGGTCCGCCAATGAGCAGTTCTTC
TRBV15,TRBJ2-1,TRBD1,NA,CATSREHRGSSYNEQFF,TGTGCCACCAGCAGAGAACACAGGGGGAGCTCCTACAATGAGCAGTTCTTC
TRBV5-4,TRBJ2-7,TRBD1,once,CASSAVRQGTYEQYF,TGTGCCAGCAGCGCGGTCCGACAGGGTACCTACGAGCAGTACTTC
TRBV18,TRBJ1-2,NA,NA,CASSPTRTGDYGYTF,TGTGCCAGCTCACCTACAAGAACCGGGGACTATGGCTACACCTTC
TRBV29-1,TRBJ2-7,NA,once,CSVDRAGGHEQYF,TGCAGCGTTGATCGGGCAGGAGGCCACGAGCAGTACTTC
TRBV6-5,TRBJ1-5,TRBD1,NA,CASSSDRKSNQPQHF,TGTGCCAGCAGCTCGGACAGGAAGAGCAATCAGCCCCAGCATTTT
TRBV28,TRBJ2-2,TRBD1,NA,CASSTPGTGTGELFF,TGTGCCAGCAGCACTCCCGGGACAGGGACCGGGGAGCTGTTTTTT
TRBV18,TRBJ2-6,NA,NA,CASSPYTSSGANVLTF,TGTGCCAGCTCACCTTACACTAGCTCTGGGGCCAACGTCCTGACTTTC
TRBV28,TRBJ1-1,TRBD1,NA,CASSLWQGAEAFF,TGTGCCAGCAGTTTATGGCAGGGGGCTGAAGCTTTCTTT
TRBV30,TRBJ1-2,NA,few,CAWSPQGYYGYTF,TGTGCCTGGAGTCCTCAGGGTTACTATGGCTACACCTTC
TRBV6-4,TRBJ2-1,NA,NA,CASSDSIGFGNEQFF,TGTGCCAGCAGTGACTCGATCGGGTTTGGCAATGAGCAGTTCTTC
TRBV29-1,TRBJ1-1,NA,NA,CSVSSRTEAFF,TGCAGCGTCTCGAGTAGAACTGAAGCTTTCTTT